The clone carrying this T cell receptor beta chain was found many times. What it recognizes is unknown. The data originate from a study of T cell repertoires in cytomegalovirus infection. Findings of the study overall: Clonotype analysis showed dominance of the ex vivo response by HLA-C-restricted CMV-specific TCR beta clonotypes.

CDR1 LNHDA and CDR2 SQIVND come from the germline V gene (reference sequence). Trimming took off 0 bases at V and 0 bases at J, with 8 bases between the two ends. This CDR3 spans 15 amino acids. TCRdb re-derived calls from the reads in MiXCR, one entry per CDR3 protein. The sample has 160,000 or so distinct CDR3 sequences; about a fifth are singletons. This sequence joins TRBV19 and TRBJ1-1; tentative D call: TRBD1 (5 bases). The input for sequencing was CD8+ T cells from cultured PBMCs, taken from culture after CMV antigen stimulation. This receptor was identified in a human donor in good health (CMV status not recorded). Some clones in this sample may be carry-over from other donors' samples. In DNA, the CDR3 is TGTGCCAGTAGTATAGAGGCAGGGATGAACACTGAAGCTTTCTTT. Translating it yields CASSIEAGMNTEAFF.